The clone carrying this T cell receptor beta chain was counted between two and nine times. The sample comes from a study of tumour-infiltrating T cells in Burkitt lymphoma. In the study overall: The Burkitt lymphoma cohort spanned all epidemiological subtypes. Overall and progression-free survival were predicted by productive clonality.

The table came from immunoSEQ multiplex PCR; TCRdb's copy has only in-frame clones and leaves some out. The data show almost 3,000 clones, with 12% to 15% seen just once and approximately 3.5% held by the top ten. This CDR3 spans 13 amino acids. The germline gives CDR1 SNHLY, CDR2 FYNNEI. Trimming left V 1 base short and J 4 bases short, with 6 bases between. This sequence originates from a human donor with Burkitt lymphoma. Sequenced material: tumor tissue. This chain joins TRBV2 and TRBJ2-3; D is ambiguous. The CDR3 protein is CASSEDLADTQYF. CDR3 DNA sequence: TGTGCCAGCAGTGAAGATTTAGCAGATACGCAGTATTTT.